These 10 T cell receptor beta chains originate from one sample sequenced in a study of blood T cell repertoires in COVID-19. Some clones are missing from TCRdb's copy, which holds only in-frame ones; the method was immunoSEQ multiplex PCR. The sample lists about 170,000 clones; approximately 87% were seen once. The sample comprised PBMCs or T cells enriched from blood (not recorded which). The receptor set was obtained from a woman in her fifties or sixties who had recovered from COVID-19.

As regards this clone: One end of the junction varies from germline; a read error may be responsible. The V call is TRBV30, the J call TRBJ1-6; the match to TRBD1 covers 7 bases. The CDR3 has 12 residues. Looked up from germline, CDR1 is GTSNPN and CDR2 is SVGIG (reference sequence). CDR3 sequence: CAWSVRPGQSTF. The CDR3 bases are TGTGCCTGGAGTGTACGGCCGGGACAGTCTACTTTT.

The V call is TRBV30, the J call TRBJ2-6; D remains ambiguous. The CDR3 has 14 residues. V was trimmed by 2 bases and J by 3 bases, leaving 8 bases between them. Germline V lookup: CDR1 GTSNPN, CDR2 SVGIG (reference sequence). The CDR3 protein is CAWSYPGGANVLTF. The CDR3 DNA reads TGTGCCTGGAGTTACCCCGGTGGGGCCAACGTCCTGACTTTC.

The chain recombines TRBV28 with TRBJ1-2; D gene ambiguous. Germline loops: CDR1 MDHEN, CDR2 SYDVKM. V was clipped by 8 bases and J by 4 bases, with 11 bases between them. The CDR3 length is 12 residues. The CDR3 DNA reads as TGTGCCAGCCTTATTACTCCCTATGGCTACACCTTC. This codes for CASLITPYGYTF.

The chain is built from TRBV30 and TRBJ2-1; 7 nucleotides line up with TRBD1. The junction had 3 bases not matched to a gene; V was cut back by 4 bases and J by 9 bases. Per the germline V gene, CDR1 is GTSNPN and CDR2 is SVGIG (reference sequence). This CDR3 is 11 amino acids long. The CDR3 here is CAWTTGREQFF. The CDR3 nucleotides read TGTGCCTGGACGACAGGGCGTGAGCAGTTCTTC. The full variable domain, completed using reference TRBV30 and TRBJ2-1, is SQTIHQWPATLVQPVGSPLSLECTVEGTSNPNLYWYRQAAGRGLQLLFYSVGIGQISSEVPQNLSASRPQDRQFILSSKKLLLSDSGFYLCAWTTGREQFFGPGTRLTVL.

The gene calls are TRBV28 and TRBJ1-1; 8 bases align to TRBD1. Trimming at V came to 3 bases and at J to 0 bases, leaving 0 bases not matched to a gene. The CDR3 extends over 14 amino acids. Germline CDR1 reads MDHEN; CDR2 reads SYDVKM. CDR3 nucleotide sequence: TGTGCCAGCAGTTTGGACAGGGTGAACACTGAAGCTTTCTTT. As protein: CASSLDRVNTEAFF.

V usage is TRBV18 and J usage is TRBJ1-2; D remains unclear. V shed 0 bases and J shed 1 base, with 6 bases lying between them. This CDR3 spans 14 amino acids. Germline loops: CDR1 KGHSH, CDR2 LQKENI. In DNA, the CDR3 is TGTGCCAGCTCACCACCCTTTAGTAACTATGGCTACACCTTC. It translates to CASSPPFSNYGYTF. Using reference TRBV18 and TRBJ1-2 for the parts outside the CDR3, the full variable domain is NAGVMQNPRHLVRRRGQEARLRCSPMKGHSHVYWYRQLPEEGLKFMVYLQKENIIDESGMPKERFSAEFPKEGPSILRIQQVVRGDSAAYFCASSPPFSNYGYTFGSGTRLTVV.

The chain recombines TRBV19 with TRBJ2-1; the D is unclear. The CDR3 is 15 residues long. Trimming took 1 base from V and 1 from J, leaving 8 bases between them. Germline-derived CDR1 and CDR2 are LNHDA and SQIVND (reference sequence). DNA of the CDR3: TGTGCCAGTAGTATAGGTCCTAGTTCCTACAATGAGCAGTTCTTC. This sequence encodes CASSIGPSSYNEQFF.

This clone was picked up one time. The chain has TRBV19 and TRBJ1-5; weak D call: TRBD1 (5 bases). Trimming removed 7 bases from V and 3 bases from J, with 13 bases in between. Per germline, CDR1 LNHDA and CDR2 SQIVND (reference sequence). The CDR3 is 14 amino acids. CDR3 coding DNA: TGTGCCAGTATCGGGAGGGGTTTCAATCAGCCCCAGCATTTT. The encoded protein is CASIGRGFNQPQHF.

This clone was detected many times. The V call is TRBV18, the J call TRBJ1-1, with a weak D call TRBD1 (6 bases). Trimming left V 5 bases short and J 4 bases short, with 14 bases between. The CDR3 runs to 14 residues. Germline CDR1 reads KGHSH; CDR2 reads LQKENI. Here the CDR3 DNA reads TGTGCCAGCTCAACGGACAGTTTCGGCACTGAAGCTTTCTTT. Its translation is CASSTDSFGTEAFF. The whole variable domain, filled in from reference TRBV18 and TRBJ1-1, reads NAGVMQNPRHLVRRRGQEARLRCSPMKGHSHVYWYRQLPEEGLKFMVYLQKENIIDESGMPKERFSAEFPKEGPSILRIQQVVRGDSAAYFCASSTDSFGTEAFFGQGTRLTVV.

CDR3 DNA sequence: TGTGCCAGCAGCCCCATCCTAGCGGGAGCTATCTACAATGAGCAGTTCTTC. It codes for CASSPILAGAIYNEQFF. This chain uses TRBV7-2 with TRBJ2-1; 10 nucleotides line up with TRBD2. With 5 bases clipped from V and 3 bases from J, the junction kept 10 bases outside the gene matches. The germline V gene encodes CDR1 SGHTA and CDR2 FQGNSA. This CDR3 comprises 17 residues. Full variable domain (outside the CDR3, taken from reference TRBV7-2 and TRBJ2-1): GAGVSQSPSNKVTEKGKDVELRCDPISGHTALYWYRQSLGQGLEFLIYFQGNSAPDKSGLPSDRFSAERTGGSVSTLTIQRTQQEDSAVYLCASSPILAGAIYNEQFFGPGTRLTVL.